A selection of T cell receptor beta chains follows, all from one sample in a study of cytomegalovirus exposure and HLA in healthy donors. The assay was immunoSEQ multiplex PCR, and TCRdb's table has in-frame clones only and misses some. Of some 140,000 clones listed, about three quarters were seen once; the top ten hold 4%. Sequenced: PBMCs. The receptors derive from a woman aged 40 to 50 in good health and CMV-seronegative. The CDR3 runs from the conserved cysteine through the conserved F or W. The D gene is left open where the match is weak. Not all rows give a size; the values are once, few, many and, for expanded clones, a class.

d_gene: -; j_gene: TRBJ1-2; abundance: -; v_gene: TRBV5-5; CDR3nt: TGTGCCAGCAGCCAGAACAGGGTGGGCTATGGCTACACCTTC; CDR3aa: CASSQNRVGYGYTF
d_gene: -; j_gene: TRBJ2-3; abundance: -; v_gene: TRBV6-6; CDR3nt: TGTGCCAGCAGTTACGGGCCGCCTAGCACAGATACGCAGTATTTT; CDR3aa: CASSYGPPSTDTQYF
d_gene: -; j_gene: TRBJ2-2; abundance: -; v_gene: TRBV5-1; CDR3nt: TGCGCCAGCAGCGCGAGCTTAGGCAGCGGCACCGGGGAGCTGTTTTTT; CDR3aa: CASSASLGSGTGELFF
d_gene: TRBD2; j_gene: TRBJ2-5; abundance: -; v_gene: TRBV5-1; CDR3nt: TGCGCCAGCAGCTTGGATCCCGGGGGGGCAGTGGAGACCCAGTACTTC; CDR3aa: CASSLDPGGAVETQYF
d_gene: -; j_gene: TRBJ2-6; abundance: -; v_gene: TRBV4-2; CDR3nt: TGTGCCAGCAGCCAAGATCCCCAGTCGGGGGTCCCTGGGGCCAACGTCCTGACTTTC; CDR3aa: CASSQDPQSGVPGANVLTF
d_gene: -; j_gene: TRBJ2-3; abundance: -; v_gene: TRBV25-1; CDR3nt: TGTGCCAGCAGTGCCGGAGATACGCAGTATTTT; CDR3aa: CASSAGDTQYF
d_gene: TRBD2; j_gene: TRBJ2-1; abundance: -; v_gene: TRBV7-9; CDR3nt: TGTGCCAGCAGCCAACTAGCGGGGGCAAACAATGAGCAGTTCTTC; CDR3aa: CASSQLAGANNEQFF
d_gene: -; j_gene: TRBJ1-6; abundance: -; v_gene: TRBV27; CDR3nt: TGTGCCGGAGGGCGGCGAGTCGGTTCACCCCTCCACTTT; CDR3aa: CAGGRRVGSPLHF
d_gene: TRBD1; j_gene: TRBJ1-1; abundance: few; v_gene: TRBV5-1; CDR3nt: TGCGCCAGCAGTACAGGGGGTATGAACACTGAAGCTTTCTTT; CDR3aa: CASSTGGMNTEAFF
d_gene: TRBD1; j_gene: TRBJ2-7; abundance: -; v_gene: TRBV5-1; CDR3nt: TGCGCCAGCAGCTTGGATTGGACAGGGGCCTACGAGCAGTACTTC; CDR3aa: CASSLDWTGAYEQYF
d_gene: TRBD2; j_gene: TRBJ2-1; abundance: -; v_gene: TRBV5-4; CDR3nt: TGTGCCAGCAGCTACATACATGCCGGGAGGGATGAGCAGTTCTTC; CDR3aa: CASSYIHAGRDEQFF
d_gene: TRBD1; j_gene: TRBJ1-1; abundance: -; v_gene: TRBV5-5; CDR3nt: TGTGCCAGCAGCCACGGGACAGCTTCTGAAGCTTTCTTT; CDR3aa: CASSHGTASEAFF
d_gene: TRBD1; j_gene: TRBJ2-1; abundance: -; v_gene: TRBV5-1; CDR3nt: TGCGCCAGCACGGGACAGGGGGCGAACAATGAGCAGTTCTTC; CDR3aa: CASTGQGANNEQFF
d_gene: TRBD2; j_gene: TRBJ2-5; abundance: few; v_gene: TRBV19; CDR3nt: TGTGCCAGTAGTGGATGGACTAGCGTGGGACTAGAGACCCAGTACTTC; CDR3aa: CASSGWTSVGLETQYF
d_gene: -; j_gene: TRBJ1-5; abundance: -; v_gene: TRBV2; CDR3nt: TGTGCCAGCAGCAATGGGGGGAATCAGCCCCAGCATTTT; CDR3aa: CASSNGGNQPQHF
d_gene: -; j_gene: TRBJ2-1; abundance: once; v_gene: TRBV13; CDR3nt: TGTGCCACGCGGGACAGCAGCAATGAGCAGTTCTTC; CDR3aa: CATRDSSNEQFF
d_gene: TRBD1; j_gene: TRBJ2-5; abundance: few; v_gene: TRBV28; CDR3nt: TGTGCCAGCAGTTTCACAGGGGGGAGGGAGACCCAGTACTTC; CDR3aa: CASSFTGGRETQYF
d_gene: TRBD1; j_gene: TRBJ2-7; abundance: -; v_gene: TRBV5-1; CDR3nt: TGCGCCAGCAGCTGGGGACAGGCTTCCGAGCAGTACTTC; CDR3aa: CASSWGQASEQYF
d_gene: TRBD1; j_gene: TRBJ2-7; abundance: -; v_gene: TRBV28; CDR3nt: TGTGCCAGCAGAACGGGACAGCTCTCCTACGAGCAGTACTTC; CDR3aa: CASRTGQLSYEQYF
d_gene: TRBD2; j_gene: TRBJ2-7; abundance: -; v_gene: TRBV2; CDR3nt: TGTGCCAGCAGTGGGGGAGGCGGGGGGGCTCACGAGCAGTACTTC; CDR3aa: CASSGGGGGAHEQYF
d_gene: -; j_gene: TRBJ2-7; abundance: once; v_gene: TRBV6-1; CDR3nt: TGTGCCAGCAGTGAATTAGCGGGACAGGGAAGATGGGCCTACGAGCAGTACTTC; CDR3aa: CASSELAGQGRWAYEQYF
d_gene: -; j_gene: TRBJ1-1; abundance: -; v_gene: TRBV28; CDR3nt: TGTGCCAGCAGGACAGATGAAGCTTTCTTT; CDR3aa: CASRTDEAFF
d_gene: -; j_gene: TRBJ1-2; abundance: -; v_gene: TRBV28; CDR3nt: TGTGAAGAGCATGTCAACTATGGCTACACCTTC; CDR3aa: CEEHVNYGYTF
d_gene: -; j_gene: TRBJ1-1; abundance: -; v_gene: TRBV2; CDR3nt: TGTGCCAGCATCTCCGACGCCGGCGGAGATACTGAAGCTTTCTTT; CDR3aa: CASISDAGGDTEAFF
d_gene: -; j_gene: TRBJ1-4; abundance: -; v_gene: TRBV7-9; CDR3nt: TGTGCCAGCCGCTTCGGTTACTTGAGTGATGAAAAACTGTTTTTT; CDR3aa: CASRFGYLSDEKLFF
d_gene: TRBD1; j_gene: TRBJ2-7; abundance: -; v_gene: TRBV6-5; CDR3nt: TGTGCCAGCAGTGTCCGGGACAGGGAAACCTACGAGCAGTACTTC; CDR3aa: CASSVRDRETYEQYF
d_gene: -; j_gene: TRBJ2-7; abundance: -; v_gene: TRBV2; CDR3nt: TGTGCCAGCTCCACAGAATCCTACGAGCAGTACTTC; CDR3aa: CASSTESYEQYF
d_gene: TRBD1; j_gene: TRBJ2-1; abundance: -; v_gene: TRBV5-1; CDR3nt: TGCGCCAGCAGCTTGGCAGGGGGACAGGGGGCTATCGGCGGGACTCATAATGAGCAGTTCTTC; CDR3aa: CASSLAGGQGAIGGTHNEQFF
d_gene: TRBD1; j_gene: TRBJ1-1; abundance: -; v_gene: TRBV5-4; CDR3nt: TGTGCCAGCAGCTTATCACAGGGGGTTTTCACTGAAGCTTTCTTT; CDR3aa: CASSLSQGVFTEAFF
d_gene: -; j_gene: TRBJ1-2; abundance: -; v_gene: TRBV6-5; CDR3nt: TGTGCCAGCGGACGACAGTCAACCTATGGCTACACCTTC; CDR3aa: CASGRQSTYGYTF
d_gene: -; j_gene: TRBJ1-4; abundance: -; v_gene: TRBV6-5; CDR3nt: TGTGCCAGTTCGGGGAACAATGAAAAACTGTTTTTT; CDR3aa: CASSGNNEKLFF
d_gene: -; j_gene: TRBJ1-2; abundance: -; v_gene: TRBV5-5; CDR3nt: TGTGCCAGCAGCTTGGCAGATGGTCACTATGGCTACACCTTC; CDR3aa: CASSLADGHYGYTF
d_gene: TRBD2; j_gene: TRBJ2-1; abundance: once; v_gene: TRBV6-6; CDR3nt: TGTGCCAGCAGTACTAGCGACTCCTACAATGAGCAGTTCTTC; CDR3aa: CASSTSDSYNEQFF
d_gene: TRBD1; j_gene: TRBJ1-2; abundance: -; v_gene: TRBV28; CDR3nt: TGTGCCAGCAAGCAGGGGGCGCAGGACTATGGCTACACCTTC; CDR3aa: CASKQGAQDYGYTF
d_gene: -; j_gene: TRBJ1-1; abundance: -; v_gene: TRBV5-1; CDR3nt: TGCGCCAGCAGCTTTGTCTCCTTGAACACTGAAGCTTTCTTT; CDR3aa: CASSFVSLNTEAFF
d_gene: -; j_gene: TRBJ2-7; abundance: -; v_gene: TRBV28; CDR3nt: TGTGCCAGCAGCCCACCTGAGGGGGGGTCCTACGAGCAGTACTTC; CDR3aa: CASSPPEGGSYEQYF
d_gene: TRBD2; j_gene: TRBJ2-2; abundance: few; v_gene: TRBV5-4; CDR3nt: TGTGCCAGCAGCTCTAGCGGGAGGTCGAGCACCGGGGAGCTGTTTTTT; CDR3aa: CASSSSGRSSTGELFF
d_gene: TRBD2; j_gene: TRBJ2-1; abundance: once; v_gene: TRBV7-9; CDR3nt: TGTGCCAGCAGCCCAAGCGGGGTGGCACAATACGAGCAGTTCTTC; CDR3aa: CASSPSGVAQYEQFF
d_gene: TRBD1; j_gene: TRBJ2-7; abundance: once; v_gene: TRBV30; CDR3nt: TGTGCCTGGAGTGCTCCAGGGGGCGCGGGTTGGGACGAGCAGTACTTC; CDR3aa: CAWSAPGGAGWDEQYF
d_gene: -; j_gene: TRBJ2-2; abundance: -; v_gene: TRBV7-9; CDR3nt: TGTGCCAGCAGCTTCCTACCCGGGGAGCTGTTTTTT; CDR3aa: CASSFLPGELFF
d_gene: TRBD2; j_gene: TRBJ2-3; abundance: -; v_gene: TRBV5-1; CDR3nt: TGCGCCAGCAGCTTGGCCGTTACGACTAGCGGGGGGTCCTCGCAGTATTTT; CDR3aa: CASSLAVTTSGGSSQYF
d_gene: TRBD1; j_gene: TRBJ1-2; abundance: -; v_gene: TRBV28; CDR3nt: TGTGCCAGCAGTCCTGGACAGGGGGCGCAGAGTGGCTACACCTTC; CDR3aa: CASSPGQGAQSGYTF
d_gene: -; j_gene: TRBJ1-1; abundance: -; v_gene: TRBV20-1; CDR3nt: TGCAGTGCTAGATTTCAGACTGAAGCTTTCTTT; CDR3aa: CSARFQTEAFF
d_gene: -; j_gene: TRBJ2-1; abundance: -; v_gene: TRBV19; CDR3nt: TGTGCCACCCTCGACAGGAGCTCCTACAATGAGCAGTTCTTC; CDR3aa: CATLDRSSYNEQFF
d_gene: TRBD2; j_gene: TRBJ2-1; abundance: -; v_gene: TRBV6-4; CDR3nt: TGTGCCAGCAGTCGACTAGCGGGAGGTAACAATGAGCAGTTCTTC; CDR3aa: CASSRLAGGNNEQFF
d_gene: TRBD1; j_gene: TRBJ1-2; abundance: -; v_gene: TRBV28; CDR3nt: TGTGCCAGTATAACAGGGGTGCGTGGCTACACCTTC; CDR3aa: CASITGVRGYTF
d_gene: -; j_gene: TRBJ2-2; abundance: -; v_gene: TRBV5-6; CDR3nt: TGTGCCAGCAGCTTGGTTCTCGGGGAGCTGTTTTTT; CDR3aa: CASSLVLGELFF
d_gene: -; j_gene: TRBJ2-6; abundance: -; v_gene: TRBV7-9; CDR3nt: TGTGCCAGCAGCTTAGACAGCTCCTCTGGGGCCAACGTCCTGACTTTC; CDR3aa: CASSLDSSSGANVLTF
d_gene: -; j_gene: TRBJ1-1; abundance: -; v_gene: TRBV5-4; CDR3nt: TGTGCCAGCAGTCGTAGAACACAGGCGGGGACTGAAGCTTTCTTT; CDR3aa: CASSRRTQAGTEAFF
d_gene: -; j_gene: TRBJ2-7; abundance: -; v_gene: TRBV29-1; CDR3nt: TGCAGCGTTGTCATAGCGACTAGAACCTACGAGCAGTACTTC; CDR3aa: CSVVIATRTYEQYF
d_gene: TRBD1; j_gene: TRBJ1-4; abundance: few; v_gene: TRBV5-4; CDR3nt: TGTGCCAGCAGCCTCGGCCCAATGCTACTACAGGGGCAGAGTGAAAAACTGTTTTTT; CDR3aa: CASSLGPMLLQGQSEKLFF
d_gene: -; j_gene: TRBJ2-7; abundance: -; v_gene: TRBV6-5; CDR3nt: TGTGCCAGCAGTTCGACAGGATCCTCCTACGAGCAGTACTTC; CDR3aa: CASSSTGSSYEQYF
d_gene: TRBD1; j_gene: TRBJ2-7; abundance: -; v_gene: TRBV18; CDR3nt: TGTGCCAGCTCCAGGGGGACAGACTCCTACGAGCAGTACTTC; CDR3aa: CASSRGTDSYEQYF
d_gene: TRBD2; j_gene: TRBJ2-7; abundance: -; v_gene: TRBV5-1; CDR3nt: TGCGCCAGCAGCTTGCATGGACTAGCCCAATACGAGCAGTACTTC; CDR3aa: CASSLHGLAQYEQYF